The rows below give T cell receptor beta chains drawn from one sample of a study of blood T cell repertoires in COVID-19. The table came from immunoSEQ multiplex PCR; TCRdb's copy has only in-frame clones and leaves some out. The sample records a few hundred thousand clones, about four fifths being singletons. Sequencing used peripheral blood. These receptors came from a woman in her late teens or twenties with acute or convalescent COVID-19. Both conserved end residues are part of each CDR3. Fields, in order: CDR3 protein, CDR3 DNA, clone size, J gene, V gene, D gene, CDR3 length. The D gene is left open where the match is weak. The size entry is marked missing in some rows and otherwise reads once, few, many or a size class.

CDR3aa: CASSLGRGPYNEQFF; CDR3nt: TGTGCCAGCAGTTTAGGGCGGGGCCCCTACAATGAGCAGTTCTTC; abundance: NA; j_gene: TRBJ2-1; v_gene: TRBV28; d_gene: NA; len: 15
CDR3aa: CASSPGQRRTYEQYF; CDR3nt: TGTGCCAGCAGTCCGGGACAGCGAAGGACCTACGAGCAGTACTTC; abundance: NA; j_gene: TRBJ2-7; v_gene: TRBV11-1; d_gene: TRBD1; len: 15
CDR3aa: CASAKTSVTLYNEQFF; CDR3nt: TGTGCCAGCGCTAAGACTAGCGTCACACTTTACAATGAGCAGTTCTTC; abundance: NA; j_gene: TRBJ2-1; v_gene: TRBV7-6; d_gene: TRBD2; len: 16
CDR3aa: CASRTTGSNEQYF; CDR3nt: TGTGCCAGCAGAACGACAGGGTCAAACGAGCAGTACTTC; abundance: NA; j_gene: TRBJ2-7; v_gene: TRBV6-5; d_gene: TRBD1; len: 13
CDR3aa: CATSDTSKERRMQFF; CDR3nt: TGTGCCACCAGTGATACTTCGAAAGAAAGAAGAATGCAGTTCTTC; abundance: NA; j_gene: TRBJ2-1; v_gene: TRBV24-1; d_gene: NA; len: 15
CDR3aa: CAWSSSAGVRYF; CDR3nt: TGTGCCTGGAGTTCCTCGGCGGGGGTCCGGTACTTC; abundance: NA; j_gene: TRBJ2-7; v_gene: TRBV30; d_gene: TRBD2; len: 12
CDR3aa: CASSLAGGLVDTQYF; CDR3nt: TGTGCCAGCAGCTTGGCGGGAGGGTTGGTAGATACGCAGTATTTT; abundance: once; j_gene: TRBJ2-3; v_gene: TRBV7-3; d_gene: TRBD2; len: 15
CDR3aa: CASSPTVVNIQYF; CDR3nt: TGTGCCAGCAGTCCGACAGTGGTAAACATTCAGTACTTC; abundance: NA; j_gene: TRBJ2-4; v_gene: TRBV25-1; d_gene: NA; len: 13
CDR3aa: CASSLITIGQGKYGYTF; CDR3nt: TGTGCCAGCAGCCTAATAACAATTGGACAGGGGAAGTATGGCTACACCTTC; abundance: few; j_gene: TRBJ1-2; v_gene: TRBV5-5; d_gene: TRBD1; len: 17
CDR3aa: CASSRTAIAPESSYNSPLHF; CDR3nt: TGTGCCAGTAGTAGGACAGCTATAGCTCCTGAAAGCTCCTATAATTCACCCCTCCACTTT; abundance: once; j_gene: TRBJ1-6; v_gene: TRBV19; d_gene: NA; len: 20
CDR3aa: CASSPTGGYYEQYF; CDR3nt: TGTGCCAGCTCACCGACAGGGGGCTACTACGAGCAGTACTTC; abundance: few; j_gene: TRBJ2-7; v_gene: TRBV18; d_gene: TRBD1; len: 14
CDR3aa: CASSLGEGLALAGELFF; CDR3nt: TGTGCCAGCAGTTTAGGGGAGGGACTAGCGTTAGCCGGGGAGCTGTTTTTT; abundance: NA; j_gene: TRBJ2-2; v_gene: TRBV27; d_gene: TRBD2; len: 17
CDR3aa: CASSLLAGVVQYF; CDR3nt: TGTGCCAGCAGCTTATTAGCGGGAGTGGTGCAGTACTTC; abundance: once; j_gene: TRBJ2-7; v_gene: TRBV5-5; d_gene: TRBD2; len: 13
CDR3aa: CASSTMGYGYTF; CDR3nt: TGTGCCAGCAGTACTATGGGCTATGGCTACACCTTC; abundance: NA; j_gene: TRBJ1-2; v_gene: TRBV27; d_gene: NA; len: 12
CDR3aa: CSVVQGNNEQFF; CDR3nt: TGCAGCGTTGTTCAGGGTAACAATGAGCAGTTCTTC; abundance: NA; j_gene: TRBJ2-1; v_gene: TRBV29-1; d_gene: NA; len: 12
CDR3aa: CASSTPGNTEAFF; CDR3nt: TGTGCCAGCAGCACACCGGGGAACACTGAAGCTTTCTTT; abundance: NA; j_gene: TRBJ1-1; v_gene: TRBV28; d_gene: NA; len: 13
CDR3aa: CASSQVGAHQETQYF; CDR3nt: TGTGCCAGCAGCCAAGTCGGAGCGCATCAAGAGACCCAGTACTTC; abundance: NA; j_gene: TRBJ2-5; v_gene: TRBV3-1/TRBV3-2; d_gene: NA; len: 15
CDR3aa: CASSPDSAGMAFF; CDR3nt: TGTGCCAGCTCACCCGACTCGGCGGGGATGGCTTTCTTT; abundance: NA; j_gene: TRBJ1-1; v_gene: TRBV18; d_gene: NA; len: 13
CDR3aa: CASRQGAENYGYTF; CDR3nt: TGTGCCAGCCGACAGGGGGCTGAGAACTATGGCTACACCTTC; abundance: few; j_gene: TRBJ1-2; v_gene: TRBV10-3; d_gene: TRBD1; len: 14
CDR3aa: CASRSGQGWAGANVLTF; CDR3nt: TGTGCCAGCAGGAGCGGACAGGGCTGGGCTGGGGCCAACGTCCTGACTTTC; abundance: NA; j_gene: TRBJ2-6; v_gene: TRBV2; d_gene: TRBD1; len: 17
CDR3aa: CASSPPSGRFDEQFF; CDR3nt: TGTGCCAGCAGCCCTCCTAGCGGGAGGTTCGATGAGCAGTTCTTC; abundance: NA; j_gene: TRBJ2-1; v_gene: TRBV7-6; d_gene: TRBD2; len: 15
CDR3aa: CSASSPPSGSLGGIYNEQFF; CDR3nt: TGCAGTGCTAGTTCTCCCCCTAGCGGGAGTTTAGGCGGGATCTACAATGAGCAGTTCTTC; abundance: few; j_gene: TRBJ2-1; v_gene: TRBV20-1; d_gene: TRBD2; len: 20
CDR3aa: CASSNPTVSGNTIYF; CDR3nt: TGTGCCAGTAGTAACCCGACAGTCTCTGGAAACACCATATATTTT; abundance: few; j_gene: TRBJ1-3; v_gene: TRBV19; d_gene: NA; len: 15
CDR3aa: CASSTPGTPLGETQYF; CDR3nt: TGTGCCAGTAGTACCCCCGGGACTCCACTGGGAGAGACCCAGTACTTC; abundance: few; j_gene: TRBJ2-5; v_gene: TRBV19; d_gene: NA; len: 16
CDR3aa: CASSERLAGGDNEQFF; CDR3nt: TGTGCCAGCAGTGAAAGACTAGCGGGAGGGGACAATGAGCAGTTCTTC; abundance: NA; j_gene: TRBJ2-1; v_gene: TRBV6-1; d_gene: TRBD2; len: 16
CDR3aa: CASSLGLAHEQFF; CDR3nt: TGCGCCAGCAGCTTGGGACTAGCCCATGAGCAGTTCTTC; abundance: NA; j_gene: TRBJ2-1; v_gene: TRBV5-1; d_gene: TRBD2; len: 13
CDR3aa: CASSLQGNIQYF; CDR3nt: TGTGCCAGCAGTTTACAGGGTAACATTCAGTACTTC; abundance: once; j_gene: TRBJ2-4; v_gene: TRBV12-3/TRBV12-4; d_gene: NA; len: 12
CDR3aa: CASSKISGTDTQYF; CDR3nt: TGCGCCAGCAGCAAGATAAGCGGCACAGATACGCAGTATTTT; abundance: NA; j_gene: TRBJ2-3; v_gene: TRBV10-2; d_gene: NA; len: 14
CDR3aa: CASSEQYGTDTQYF; CDR3nt: TGTGCCAGCAGCGAACAGTACGGAACAGATACGCAGTATTTT; abundance: NA; j_gene: TRBJ2-3; v_gene: TRBV7-2; d_gene: NA; len: 14
CDR3aa: CAWSVLADNEKLFF; CDR3nt: TGTGCCTGGAGTGTTCTGGCAGATAATGAAAAACTGTTTTTT; abundance: NA; j_gene: TRBJ1-4; v_gene: TRBV30; d_gene: NA; len: 14
CDR3aa: CASSLQGHYGYTF; CDR3nt: TGTGCCAGCAGCCTCCAGGGACATTATGGCTACACCTTC; abundance: NA; j_gene: TRBJ1-2; v_gene: TRBV7-8; d_gene: NA; len: 13
CDR3aa: CSVGTSGRTDTQYF; CDR3nt: TGCAGCGTCGGGACTAGCGGGAGGACAGATACGCAGTATTTT; abundance: NA; j_gene: TRBJ2-3; v_gene: TRBV29-1; d_gene: TRBD2; len: 14
CDR3aa: CASSARTGPSEQFF; CDR3nt: TGTGCCAGCAGCGCCCGGACAGGTCCCAGTGAGCAGTTCTTC; abundance: NA; j_gene: TRBJ2-1; v_gene: TRBV9; d_gene: TRBD1; len: 14
CDR3aa: CASSPGQGLRNEQFF; CDR3nt: TGTGCCAGCTCACCCGGACAGGGGCTCAGGAATGAGCAGTTCTTC; abundance: NA; j_gene: TRBJ2-1; v_gene: TRBV18; d_gene: TRBD1; len: 15
CDR3aa: CASSLQAGYSNQPQHF; CDR3nt: TGTGCCAGCAGCTTACAGGCAGGGTACAGCAATCAGCCCCAGCATTTT; abundance: NA; j_gene: TRBJ1-5; v_gene: TRBV7-2; d_gene: NA; len: 16
CDR3aa: CASSRFPGAEANTEAFF; CDR3nt: TGCGCCAGCAGCCGCTTCCCAGGGGCAGAGGCGAACACTGAAGCTTTCTTT; abundance: NA; j_gene: TRBJ1-1; v_gene: TRBV4-3; d_gene: NA; len: 17
CDR3aa: CASSYIQGADQPQHF; CDR3nt: TGTGCCAGCAGTTACATACAGGGGGCAGATCAGCCCCAGCATTTT; abundance: NA; j_gene: TRBJ1-5; v_gene: TRBV6-6; d_gene: TRBD1; len: 15
CDR3aa: CASSGGSFYEQYF; CDR3nt: TGTGCCAGCAGCGGCGGGAGTTTCTACGAGCAGTACTTC; abundance: once; j_gene: TRBJ2-7; v_gene: TRBV6-2/TRBV6-3; d_gene: TRBD2; len: 13
CDR3aa: CASRSHRGTNEKLFF; CDR3nt: TGTGCCAGCAGGAGCCACAGGGGGACTAATGAAAAACTGTTTTTT; abundance: NA; j_gene: TRBJ1-4; v_gene: TRBV6-5; d_gene: TRBD1; len: 15
CDR3aa: CASSLDGGLAEVTDTQYF; CDR3nt: TGTGCCAGCAGCTTGGATGGGGGACTAGCGGAGGTCACAGATACGCAGTATTTT; abundance: NA; j_gene: TRBJ2-3; v_gene: TRBV5-4; d_gene: TRBD2; len: 18
CDR3aa: CASSPYGAGGPHEQFF; CDR3nt: TGTGCCAGCAGCCCATACGGGGCGGGAGGGCCCCATGAGCAGTTCTTC; abundance: NA; j_gene: TRBJ2-1; v_gene: TRBV7-9; d_gene: TRBD2; len: 16
CDR3aa: CATSRDLPSGNYEQYF; CDR3nt: TGTGCCACCAGCAGAGATCTTCCTAGCGGGAACTACGAGCAGTACTTC; abundance: NA; j_gene: TRBJ2-7; v_gene: TRBV15; d_gene: TRBD2; len: 16
CDR3aa: CASSLETGFGEKLFF; CDR3nt: TGTGCCAGCAGCTTGGAGACAGGGTTCGGTGAAAAACTGTTTTTT; abundance: few; j_gene: TRBJ1-4; v_gene: TRBV5-5; d_gene: TRBD1; len: 15
CDR3aa: CASTDSQAEQYF; CDR3nt: TGTGCCAGCACTGACAGCCAGGCGGAGCAGTACTTC; abundance: few; j_gene: TRBJ2-7; v_gene: TRBV12-3/TRBV12-4; d_gene: NA; len: 12
CDR3aa: CASSFELVGNGEQFF; CDR3nt: TGTGCCAGCAGCTTCGAACTAGTTGGTAACGGTGAGCAGTTCTTC; abundance: NA; j_gene: TRBJ2-1; v_gene: TRBV7-2; d_gene: NA; len: 15
CDR3aa: CASSRELGTDTQYF; CDR3nt: TGTGCCAGCAGCAGAGAACTGGGCACAGATACGCAGTATTTT; abundance: NA; j_gene: TRBJ2-3; v_gene: TRBV7-9; d_gene: NA; len: 14
CDR3aa: CASTAGQGAANYGYTF; CDR3nt: TGTGCCAGCACCGCGGGACAGGGGGCAGCTAACTATGGCTACACCTTC; abundance: once; j_gene: TRBJ1-2; v_gene: TRBV28; d_gene: TRBD1; len: 16
CDR3aa: CAWSVLGARSPLHF; CDR3nt: TGTGCCTGGAGTGTCTTGGGGGCTCGTTCACCCCTCCACTTT; abundance: NA; j_gene: TRBJ1-6; v_gene: TRBV30; d_gene: NA; len: 14
CDR3aa: CASSYSSRNYGYTF; CDR3nt: TGTGCCAGCAGTTACTCGTCCAGAAACTATGGCTACACCTTC; abundance: NA; j_gene: TRBJ1-2; v_gene: TRBV6-5; d_gene: NA; len: 14
CDR3aa: CASRASGPYEQYF; CDR3nt: TGCGCCAGCAGGGCTAGCGGCCCCTACGAGCAGTACTTC; abundance: NA; j_gene: TRBJ2-7; v_gene: TRBV5-1; d_gene: TRBD2; len: 13
CDR3aa: CASSRAQFYFEAFF; CDR3nt: TGTGCCAGTAGTAGGGCACAGTTCTACTTTGAAGCTTTCTTT; abundance: NA; j_gene: TRBJ1-1; v_gene: TRBV19; d_gene: NA; len: 14
CDR3aa: CASGLVEGQGAREAFF; CDR3nt: TGTGCTAGTGGTTTGGTAGAAGGACAGGGGGCGAGGGAGGCTTTCTTT; abundance: NA; j_gene: TRBJ1-1; v_gene: TRBV12-5; d_gene: TRBD1; len: 16
CDR3aa: CASSQISGVSSYEQYF; CDR3nt: TGCGCCAGCAGCCAGATTAGCGGCGTTAGCTCCTACGAGCAGTACTTC; abundance: NA; j_gene: TRBJ2-7; v_gene: TRBV4-3; d_gene: NA; len: 16
CDR3aa: CASSLGGGHSNQPQHF; CDR3nt: TGTGCCAGCAGCTTGGGGGGGGGCCATAGCAATCAGCCCCAGCATTTT; abundance: NA; j_gene: TRBJ1-5; v_gene: TRBV5-5; d_gene: NA; len: 16
CDR3aa: CASSIAGGPLDTQYF; CDR3nt: TGTGCCAGTAGCATAGCGGGAGGGCCATTAGATACGCAGTATTTT; abundance: NA; j_gene: TRBJ2-3; v_gene: TRBV19; d_gene: TRBD2; len: 15
CDR3aa: CASSQDGTDRAGGYTF; CDR3nt: TGTGCCAGCAGCCAAGATGGGACAGACAGGGCGGGGGGCTACACCTTC; abundance: NA; j_gene: TRBJ1-2; v_gene: TRBV4-2; d_gene: TRBD1; len: 16
CDR3aa: CASTPRTDSYEQYF; CDR3nt: TGTGCCAGCACCCCGAGGACAGACTCCTACGAGCAGTACTTC; abundance: once; j_gene: TRBJ2-7; v_gene: TRBV5-8; d_gene: NA; len: 14
CDR3aa: CASRLGHLQETQYF; CDR3nt: TGTGCCAGCAGACTTGGACACCTCCAAGAGACCCAGTACTTC; abundance: few; j_gene: TRBJ2-5; v_gene: TRBV6-6; d_gene: NA; len: 14
CDR3aa: CASSYDQNQPQHF; CDR3nt: TGTGCCAGCAGTTACGATCAGAATCAGCCCCAGCATTTT; abundance: NA; j_gene: TRBJ1-5; v_gene: TRBV6-5; d_gene: NA; len: 13
CDR3aa: CATSRSTGVGTGELFF; CDR3nt: TGTGCCACCAGCAGATCCACAGGGGTGGGAACCGGGGAGCTGTTTTTT; abundance: NA; j_gene: TRBJ2-2; v_gene: TRBV15; d_gene: TRBD1; len: 16